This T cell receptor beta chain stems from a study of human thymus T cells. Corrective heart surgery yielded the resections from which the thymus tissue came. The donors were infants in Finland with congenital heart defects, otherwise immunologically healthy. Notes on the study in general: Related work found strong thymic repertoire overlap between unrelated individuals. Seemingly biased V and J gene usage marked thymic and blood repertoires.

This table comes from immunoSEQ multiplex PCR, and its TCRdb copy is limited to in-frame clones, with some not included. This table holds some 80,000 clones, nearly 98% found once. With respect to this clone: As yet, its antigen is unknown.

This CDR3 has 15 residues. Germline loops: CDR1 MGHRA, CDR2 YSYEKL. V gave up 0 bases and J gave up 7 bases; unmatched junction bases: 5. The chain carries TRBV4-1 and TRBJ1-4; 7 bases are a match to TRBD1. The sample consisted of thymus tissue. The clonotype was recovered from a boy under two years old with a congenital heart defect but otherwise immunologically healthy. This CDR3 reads CASSQEGGGGEKLFF. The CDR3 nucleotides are TGCGCCAGCAGCCAAGAAGGAGGGGGCGGTGAAAAACTGTTTTTT.